A single sample gave rise to the 27 T cell receptor beta chains below, sequenced in a study of T cell changes during pregnancy in multiple sclerosis. Assay used: immunoSEQ multiplex PCR; TCRdb lists only in-frame clones, some missing. The sample comprises 55,000 to 70,000 clones, about 93% of which are singletons, and 0.36% rests with the top ten. The sample in question was CD4+ T cells from peripheral blood mononuclear cells, obtained before pregnancy. These receptors all stem from a female donor with multiple sclerosis, enrolled in a pregnancy study.

The J gene is TRBJ2-2, the V gene TRBV27; 13 positions match TRBD2. This CDR3 spans 18 amino acids. Germline V gene lookup returns CDR1 MNHEY and CDR2 SMNVEV (reference sequence). V was clipped by 4 bases and J by 6 bases; unmatched bases: 11. This chain's CDR3 is CASSSPGLAGKWAGELFF. The CDR3 DNA follows: TGTGCCAGCAGTTCGCCGGGACTAGCGGGAAAATGGGCCGGGGAGCTGTTTTTT.

The chain links TRBV9 to TRBJ2-7, with 7 nucleotides matching TRBD1. The junction had 10 bases not matched to a gene; V was cut back by 4 bases and J by 3 bases. The CDR3 extends over 15 amino acids. The germline gives CDR1 SGDLS, CDR2 YYNGEE. The CDR3 loop reads CASSSQTGYGYEQYF. CDR3 sequence (DNA): TGTGCCAGCAGCTCCCAGACAGGGTACGGCTACGAGCAGTACTTC.

The rearrangement links TRBV6-6 to TRBJ2-3; 8 bases align to TRBD1. Germline CDR1 is MNHNY and CDR2 is SVGAGI (reference sequence). The CDR3 covers 15 residues. Unmatched junction bases numbered 6, after V lost 4 bases and J lost 3 bases. DNA for the CDR3: TGTGCCAGCAGTTCCGACAGGGGAAGTACAGATACGCAGTATTTT. Translating gives CASSSDRGSTDTQYF.

The rearrangement uses TRBV19 and TRBJ2-7; D is perhaps TRBD2 (6 bases). CDR1 is LNHDA and CDR2 is SQIVND in the germline V gene (reference sequence). The CDR3 consists of 14 residues. The germline V and J ends were trimmed by 3 bases and 7 bases, with 16 bases remaining between them. CDR3 sequence: CASSILTGEGEQYF. The CDR3 coding sequence is TGTGCCAGTAGTATCCTGACGGGAGAGGGTGAGCAGTACTTC. Looking up the rest from reference TRBV19 and TRBJ2-7 gives the full variable domain: DGGITQSPKYLFRKEGQNVTLSCEQNLNHDAMYWYRQDPGQGLRLIYYSQIVNDFQKGDIAEGYSVSREKKESFPLTVTSAQKNPTAFYLCASSILTGEGEQYFGPGTRLTVT.

This rearrangement joins TRBV12-5 to TRBJ1-2; 8 bases line up with TRBD1. V shed 5 bases and J 4 bases; nucleotides not matched to a gene: 3. The CDR3 contains 13 residues. The germline gives CDR1 LGHNT, CDR2 FRNRAP. The CDR3 nucleotides read TGTGCTAGTGGTAACGACAGGGGCTATGGCTACACCTTC. Amino acid sequence: CASGNDRGYGYTF.

The chain combines TRBV18 with TRBJ1-2; D gene uncertain. The V end lost 5 bases, the J end lost 7 bases, and 20 bases lay between the germline ends. CDR1 KGHSH and CDR2 LQKENI come from the germline V gene. This CDR3 region has 15 residues. CDR3: CASSSGTGLAGGYTF. Here the CDR3 DNA reads TGTGCCAGCTCATCCGGAACTGGCTTAGCGGGTGGCTACACCTTC.

This clone has only a few counts. The gene calls are TRBV10-3 and TRBJ2-1; 9 positions match TRBD2. Per germline, CDR1 ENHRY and CDR2 SYGVKD. This CDR3 is 14 amino acids long. The V segment lost 6 bases and the J segment 2 bases; nucleotides outside the gene matches: 2. The CDR3 DNA follows: TGTGCCATCAGCCTAGCGGGAACCTACAATGAGCAGTTCTTC. Translated: CAISLAGTYNEQFF.

This clone was observed once. The chain carries TRBV6-1 and TRBJ2-7; a weak D match, TRBD2 (6 bases). Trimming pared 6 bases from V and 2 bases from J, leaving 17 bases between. Germline CDR1 reads MNHNS; CDR2 reads SASEGT. The CDR3 consists of 15 residues. The CDR3: CASRNPGDGTYEQYF. The CDR3 DNA follows: TGTGCCAGCAGGAATCCGGGGGACGGAACCTACGAGCAGTACTTC.

This clone was counted only a few times. The chain combines TRBV5-1 with TRBJ2-7; TRBD2 might be the D (6 bases). CDR3 size: 14 residues. V was trimmed by 4 bases and J by 2 bases, leaving 13 bases between them. Germline V CDR1 and CDR2: SGHRS, YFSETQ. The chain's CDR3 is CASSPGLVAYEQYF. The DNA for the CDR3 is TGCGCCAGCAGCCCGGGACTGGTAGCCTACGAGCAGTACTTC.

With regard to this clone: The junction departs from germline at one end; a sequencing error may be responsible. The chain employs TRBV6-1 and TRBJ2-1; D remains ambiguous. Germline values: CDR1 MNHNS, CDR2 SASEGT. The CDR3 has 13 residues. CDR3 in DNA: TGTGCCAGCACTGAACTCCACCGACCCAGCGAGTTCTTC. Its protein product is CASTELHRPSEFF.

The chain links TRBV6-1 to TRBJ1-1; 9 nucleotides line up with TRBD1. Germline V gene sequence: CDR1 MNHNS, CDR2 SASEGT. With 3 bases clipped from V and 11 bases from J, the junction kept 10 bases outside the gene matches. This CDR3 region has 14 residues. The DNA for the CDR3 is TGTGCCAGCAGTGAGCAGGGGACAGGGTTTGATGCTTTCTTT. Protein product: CASSEQGTGFDAFF.

The rearrangement uses TRBV19 and TRBJ1-5; 9 bases are shared with TRBD1. CDR1 and CDR2 from the germline V gene are LNHDA and SQIVND (reference sequence). After removal of 7 bases from V and 7 bases from J, the junction contained 5 bases not matched to a gene. The CDR3 totals 13 residues. CDR3 protein: CASTDRGIQPQHF. DNA for the CDR3: TGTGCCAGTACCGACAGGGGGATACAGCCCCAGCATTTT.

This clone was observed a single time. The rearrangement joins TRBV18 to TRBJ2-1, with 7 bases lining up with TRBD1. Looked up from germline, CDR1 is KGHSH and CDR2 is LQKENI. The CDR3 covers 14 residues. V trimming: 1 base; J trimming: 8 bases; junction bases outside the gene matches: 5. Here the CDR3 DNA reads TGTGCCAGCTCACCACAGGGGGCAGTGTATGAGCAGTTCTTC. Its translation is CASSPQGAVYEQFF.

This clone appeared a few times. The chain carries TRBV27 and TRBJ1-1; 7 bases align to TRBD1. Germline CDR1 is MNHEY and CDR2 is SMNVEV (reference sequence). V lost 8 bases to trimming and J lost 1 base; unmatched junction nucleotides: 7. The CDR3 has 14 residues. Here the CDR3 DNA reads TGTGCCAGCGGACGGACAGGAACGAACACTGAAGCTTTCTTT. This sequence encodes CASGRTGTNTEAFF.

The V gene is TRBV19, the J gene TRBJ2-3, with D possibly matching TRBD2 (5 bases). Trimming pared 2 bases from V and 3 bases from J, leaving 9 bases between. CDR3 size: 14 residues. Per the germline V gene, CDR1 is LNHDA and CDR2 is SQIVND (reference sequence). The CDR3 nucleotides are TGTGCCAGTAGTATATGGGGAGCGACAGATACGCAGTATTTT. Translation: CASSIWGATDTQYF.

The rearrangement uses TRBV18 and TRBJ1-2; maybe TRBD1 (5 bases). Between the trimmed V and J ends, which lost 3 bases and 4 bases, there was a span of 12 bases. Germline assignment: CDR1 KGHSH and CDR2 LQKENI. There are 14 residues in the CDR3. The CDR3 reads CASSPEGLGYGYTF. Written as DNA, the CDR3 is TGTGCCAGCTCACCGGAGGGGTTGGGCTATGGCTACACCTTC.

This rearrangement joins TRBV6-6 to TRBJ2-1, with 13 bases that match TRBD2. The CDR3 runs to 16 residues. In germline, CDR1 is MNHNY, CDR2 SVGAGI (reference sequence). The J segment lost 10 bases and the V segment lost 2 bases, leaving 8 bases of the junction unmatched. DNA of the CDR3: TGTGCCAGCAGTTACCCATCGGGACTAGCGGGAAAAGAGCAGTTCTTC. Protein sequence: CASSYPSGLAGKEQFF.

This sequence joins TRBV28 and TRBJ2-5; 7 nucleotides align to TRBD1. The ends lost 4 bases at V and 0 bases at J; junction bases unmatched: 5. Germline V CDR1 and CDR2: MDHEN, SYDVKM. The CDR3 runs to 15 residues. DNA of the CDR3: TGTGCCAGCAGTTCGTGGACAGGAAACCAAGAGACCCAGTACTTC. Its translation is CASSSWTGNQETQYF.

As DNA, the CDR3 is TGTGCCAGTAGTATAGACAGGGGGCATTTGGATACGCAGTATTTT. Protein product: CASSIDRGHLDTQYF. The chain is built from TRBV19 and TRBJ2-3, with 8 bases matching TRBD1. The CDR3 consists of 15 residues. CDR1 and CDR2 (germline): LNHDA, SQIVND (reference sequence). After removal of 0 bases from V and 6 bases from J, the junction contained 5 bases not matched to a gene.

V and J are TRBV15 and TRBJ2-7; TRBD2 agrees at 9 bases. The V gene end was trimmed by 5 bases and the J gene end by 2 bases; junction bases not matched to a gene: 7. CDR1 LNHNV and CDR2 YYDKDF come from the germline V gene (reference sequence). The CDR3 has 15 amino acids. The CDR3 is CATSRRLADTYEQYF. Here the CDR3 DNA reads TGTGCCACCAGCCGCCGACTAGCGGATACCTACGAGCAGTACTTC.

The rearrangement links TRBV7-3 to TRBJ2-1, with 11 bases aligning to TRBD2. This CDR3 contains 16 residues. V was pared by 2 bases and J by 2 bases, with 2 bases of the junction left unmatched. Germline CDR1 is SGHTA and CDR2 is FQGTGA. CDR3 amino acids: CASSLGSGRAYNEQFF. DNA of the CDR3: TGTGCCAGCAGCTTAGGTAGCGGGAGGGCCTACAATGAGCAGTTCTTC.

This sequence joins TRBV5-1 and TRBJ2-5, with no clear D. This CDR3 spans 13 amino acids. CDR1 and CDR2 (germline): SGHRS, YFSETQ. V dropped 4 bases and J dropped 1 base, with 8 bases sitting between them. Written as DNA, the CDR3 is TGCGCCAGCAGCCCCCGGGTCCAAGAGACCCAGTACTTC. Amino acids: CASSPRVQETQYF.

The chain employs TRBV2 and TRBJ1-6, with D perhaps matching TRBD1 (6 bases). The CDR3 extends over 16 amino acids. Trimming took off 0 bases at V and 7 bases at J, with 13 bases between the two ends. Per germline, CDR1 SNHLY and CDR2 FYNNEI. CDR3 protein: CASSEAGRGGNSPLHF. The DNA of the CDR3 is TGTGCCAGCAGTGAAGCGGGCAGGGGCGGAAATTCACCCCTCCACTTT.

The genes are TRBV7-3 and TRBJ2-1; TRBD2 aligns across 9 bases. The V segment lost 5 bases and the J segment 9 bases; nucleotides outside the gene matches: 14. The CDR3 runs 16 residues. Germline loops: CDR1 SGHTA, CDR2 FQGTGA. In DNA form, the CDR3 reads TGTGCCAGCAGCCAATCGGTAGCGGGGGCCCCCGGTGAGCAGTTCTTC. It encodes CASSQSVAGAPGEQFF.

The chain links TRBV28 to TRBJ1-3; D gene ambiguous. The CDR3 is 14 amino acids. Germline CDR1 is MDHEN and CDR2 is SYDVKM. With 1 base removed from V and 3 bases from J, the gap between germline ends came to 7 bases. In nucleotides, the CDR3 is TGTGCCAGCAGTTTATTGGGAGTTGGAAACACCATATATTTT. Its protein is CASSLLGVGNTIYF.

The chain recombines TRBV4-3 with TRBJ2-1, with TRBD1 identical over 8 bases. J gave up 0 bases and V 4 bases, and 5 bases lay outside the gene matches. The CDR3 is made up of 16 amino acids. From germline, CDR1 is LGHNA and CDR2 YSLEER. CDR3 amino acids: CASSRQTGGSYNEQFF. CDR3 coding DNA: TGCGCCAGCAGCCGTCAAACAGGGGGCTCCTACAATGAGCAGTTCTTC.

This clone was observed a single time. The gene calls are TRBV19 and TRBJ2-6, with D perhaps TRBD2 (5 bases). The CDR3 spans 15 residues. Trimming shortened V by 1 base and J by 1 base, and 5 bases separated the two germline ends. CDR1 and CDR2 (germline): LNHDA, SQIVND (reference sequence). The CDR3 bases are TGTGCCAGTAGTATAGCGGGATCTGGGGCCAACGTCCTGACTTTC. Its protein product is CASSIAGSGANVLTF.